Below, 20 T cell receptor beta chains from the same sample are listed, as sequenced in a study of CD8+CD57+ T cells in acquired aplastic anemia (dated by TCRdb to the late 2010s). Expansion of CD8+CD57+ cells had been shown by flow cytometry in the patients chosen for sequencing. Data came from an Illumina HiSeq 2000. Profiling of TCR beta VDJ combinations and CDR3 sequences used genomic DNA as the template. Using fastp at Q25 and MiXCR, TCRdb reprocessed the public reads and kept productive beta chains. Here each entry gathers all rows of one CDR3 protein and keeps the most common genes and DNA. The sample includes some 150,000 distinct CDR3 sequences, with 40% to 65% observed a single time. The ten largest clones capture about 12% of the sample. Sequenced material: sorted CD4+, CD8+, or CD8+CD57+ T cells (not recorded which) from PBMCs. The receptor source for this set is a human donor with aplastic anemia.

About this clonotype itself: One base away lies a much larger clone, so this may be a sequencing read error. J is TRBJ1-4 and V is TRBV4-1; no clear D. The germline gives CDR1 MGHRA, CDR2 YSYEKL. This CDR3 has 13 residues. Trimming cost V 0 bases and J 7 bases, with 6 bases left between them. CDR3 in DNA: TGCGCCAGCAGCCAAGAAGGGCGTGAAAAACTGTTTTTT. Translation: CASSQEGREKLFF.

The rearrangement links TRBV19 to TRBJ1-4; D gene uncertain. The CDR3 extends over 12 amino acids. Trimming removed 3 bases at V and 7 bases at J, with 6 bases between. The germline V gene has CDR1 LNHDA and CDR2 SQIVND (reference sequence). The CDR3 bases are TGTGCCAGTAGTATTTCGAGTGAAAAACTGTTTTTT. This codes for CASSISSEKLFF.

The chain employs TRBV7-9 and TRBJ2-1; D is unclear. This CDR3 region has 11 residues. Germline lookup yields CDR1 SEHNR and CDR2 FQNEAQ (reference sequence). Trimming took off 2 bases at V and 8 bases at J, with 4 bases between the two ends. CDR3 in amino acids: CASSLLDEQFF. The CDR3 DNA is TGTGCCAGCAGCTTACTGGATGAGCAGTTCTTC.

This chain joins TRBV15 and TRBJ2-5; D possibly corresponds to TRBD1 (6 bases). Trimming stripped 3 bases from V and 4 bases from J, with 15 bases between. The length of the CDR3 is 15 residues. Germline CDR1 is LNHNV and CDR2 is YYDKDF (reference sequence). The CDR3 DNA reads TGTGCCACCAGCAGCCTACAGGGTGGGCGAGAGACCCAGTACTTC. This gives the protein CATSSLQGGRETQYF.

For this clonotype: The CDR3 carries no conserved terminal phenylalanine or tryptophan, so it likely arises from a read error. Because the CDR3's place on the DNA is in doubt, the DNA is left out and the CDR3 is given as listed by TCRdb. This chain connects TRBV11-2 to TRBJ1-1. Counting both end residues, the CDR3 totals 8 amino acids. Germline V lookup: CDR1 SGHAT, CDR2 FQNNGV. CDR3 loop: CASSLSNG.

V gene TRBV29-1 combines with J gene TRBJ1-4; D is unclear. Trimming stripped 4 bases from V and 7 bases from J, with 10 bases between. From germline, CDR1 is SQVTM and CDR2 ANQGSEA. The CDR3 length is 12 residues. As DNA, the CDR3 is TGCAGCGTTGGGGCGGGAGGTGAAAAACTGTTTTTT. Translation: CSVGAGGEKLFF.

This clonotype was observed many times. J is TRBJ2-3 and V is TRBV11-2; 9 bases are shared with TRBD2. Germline values: CDR1 SGHAT, CDR2 FQNNGV. V gave up 3 bases and J gave up 5 bases; unmatched junction bases: 6. The CDR3 has 15 amino acids. CDR3 nucleotide sequence: TGTGCCAGCAGCTTCTGGGGACTAGCCGGAGATACGCAGTATTTT. Residues: CASSFWGLAGDTQYF.

The sample holds many counts of this clonotype. The chain recombines TRBV6-4 with TRBJ2-3; D gene ambiguous. This CDR3 is 13 amino acids long. Trimming removed 5 bases from V and 4 bases from J, with 10 bases in between. CDR1 MRHNA and CDR2 SNTAGT come from the germline V gene. CDR3 loop: CASSNNGADTQYF. The CDR3, as DNA: TGTGCCAGCAGTAATAATGGGGCAGATACGCAGTATTTT.

The gene calls are TRBV4-2 and TRBJ1-6; D gene unclear. Germline V gene data show CDR1 as LGHNA and CDR2 as YNFKEQ. The CDR3 length is 16 residues. Trimming took off 4 bases at V and 2 bases at J, with 12 bases between the two ends. The chain's CDR3 is CASSLLGGTYNSPLHF. CDR3 bases: TGTGCCAGCAGCCTCTTGGGAGGGACCTATAATTCACCCCTCCACTTT.

The sample holds one count of this clonotype. The CDR3: CASSPLRQTQYF. The CDR3 region has the DNA TGTGCCAGCAGTCCACTGAGGCAGACCCAGTACTTC. This chain links TRBV12-3 or TRBV12-4 with TRBJ2-5; D not resolved. The CDR3 spans 12 residues. Trimming shortened V by 5 bases and J by 6 bases, and 10 bases separated the two germline ends.

This clonotype was found a few times. The rearrangement joins TRBV19 to TRBJ1-6; 7 positions agree with TRBD1. The V and J ends lost 8 bases and 7 bases, in that order; junction bases with no gene match: 11. The CDR3 spans 15 residues. Germline-derived CDR1 and CDR2 are LNHDA and SQIVND (reference sequence). CDR3 sequence reads: CASRPTGETNSPLHF. DNA for the CDR3: TGTGCCAGTCGGCCTACAGGGGAAACCAATTCACCCCTCCACTTT.

This clonotype has at least ten counts. The V and J genes are TRBV6-1 and TRBJ1-5; perhaps TRBD1 as D (5 bases). Trimming cost V 7 bases and J 0 bases, with 16 bases left between them. The CDR3 covers 16 residues. Germline V gives CDR1 MNHNS, CDR2 SASEGT. The DNA of the CDR3 is TGTGCCAGCACCTACGGGGGGTGGGGTAGCAATCAGCCCCAGCATTTT. Amino acid sequence: CASTYGGWGSNQPQHF.

This clonotype was seen many times. The J gene is TRBJ2-5, the V gene TRBV9; the match to TRBD1 covers 9 bases. The CDR3 has 15 residues. The germline gives CDR1 SGDLS, CDR2 YYNGEE. V lost 0 bases, J lost 5 bases, and 5 bases stayed unmatched. The CDR3 is CASSVEGTGRETQYF. DNA of the CDR3: TGTGCCAGCAGCGTAGAGGGGACAGGGAGGGAGACCCAGTACTTC.

V gene TRBV19 combines with J gene TRBJ2-7; tentatively, D is TRBD2 (5 bases). Germline V CDR1 and CDR2: LNHDA, SQIVND (reference sequence). The V gene lost 3 bases and the J gene lost 5 bases, with 14 bases spanning the gap. The CDR3 is 14 residues long. DNA of the CDR3: TGTGCCAGTAGTATCAGAGGGCCAGGCAACGAGCAGTACTTC. Translating it yields CASSIRGPGNEQYF.

The V gene is TRBV4-3, the J gene TRBJ2-4, with 13 bases identical to TRBD2. Germline V gene lookup returns CDR1 LGHNA and CDR2 YSLEER. CDR3 length: 16 residues. Losses at the gene ends were 4 bases for V and 5 bases for J; bases not matched to a gene: 5. The DNA for the CDR3 is TGCGCCAGCAGCCCAACTAGCGGGGGGGCGCAAAACATTCAGTACTTC. Translating gives CASSPTSGGAQNIQYF.

As concerns this clonotype: A read error may account for a junction end that differs from germline. V is TRBV6-2 or TRBV6-3 and J is TRBJ2-3; 9 bases are shared with TRBD2. The germline CDR1 and CDR2 sequences are MNHEY and SVGEGT. The CDR3 runs to 17 residues. Here the CDR3 reads CAGSYSRVAGALDTQYF. The DNA for the CDR3 is TGTGCCGGCAGTTACTCGAGGGTAGCGGGGGCGTTAGATACGCAGTATTTT.

This clonotype was recorded many times. The CDR3 DNA follows: TGTGCCAGCAGCTCCACCCGAGGGGGATTTGGAAACATTCAGTACTTC. Its protein product is CASSSTRGGFGNIQYF. V usage is TRBV7-9 and J usage is TRBJ2-4; D is possibly TRBD1 (6 bases). The germline gives CDR1 SEHNR, CDR2 FQNEAQ (reference sequence). Between the trimmed V and J ends, which lost 4 bases and 6 bases, there was a span of 19 bases. The CDR3 totals 16 residues.

This clonotype was seen repeatedly, ten times or more. The V and J genes are TRBV6-2 or TRBV6-3 and TRBJ1-1, with D hard to call. This CDR3 is built from 14 residues. Per the germline V gene, CDR1 is MNHEY and CDR2 is SVGEGT. V lost 0 bases to trimming and J lost 4 bases, with 9 bases between them. CDR3 region: CASSYSLPPTEAFF. Here the CDR3 DNA reads TGTGCCAGCAGTTACTCGTTACCCCCCACTGAAGCTTTCTTT.

The chain carries TRBV20-1 and TRBJ2-7, with 8 positions matching TRBD1. J was trimmed by 3 bases and V by 0 bases; bases with no gene match: 7. From germline, CDR1 is DFQATT and CDR2 SNEGSKA (reference sequence). CDR3 length equals 15 residues. CDR3 residues: CSARDAGTGCYEQYF. The CDR3 coding sequence is TGCAGTGCTAGAGATGCCGGGACAGGATGCTACGAGCAGTACTTC.

This clonotype was detected ten times or more. One end of the junction does not line up with germline, which may come from a read error. This chain uses TRBV20-1 with TRBJ2-6, with D possibly matching TRBD2 (5 bases). Germline-derived CDR1 and CDR2 are DFQATT and SNEGSKA (reference sequence). This CDR3 spans 13 amino acids. The CDR3 DNA reads as TGCAGTGCTTCGCGGGCAGGTGGGGTCACTGAAGCTTTC. This codes for CSASRAGGVTEAF.